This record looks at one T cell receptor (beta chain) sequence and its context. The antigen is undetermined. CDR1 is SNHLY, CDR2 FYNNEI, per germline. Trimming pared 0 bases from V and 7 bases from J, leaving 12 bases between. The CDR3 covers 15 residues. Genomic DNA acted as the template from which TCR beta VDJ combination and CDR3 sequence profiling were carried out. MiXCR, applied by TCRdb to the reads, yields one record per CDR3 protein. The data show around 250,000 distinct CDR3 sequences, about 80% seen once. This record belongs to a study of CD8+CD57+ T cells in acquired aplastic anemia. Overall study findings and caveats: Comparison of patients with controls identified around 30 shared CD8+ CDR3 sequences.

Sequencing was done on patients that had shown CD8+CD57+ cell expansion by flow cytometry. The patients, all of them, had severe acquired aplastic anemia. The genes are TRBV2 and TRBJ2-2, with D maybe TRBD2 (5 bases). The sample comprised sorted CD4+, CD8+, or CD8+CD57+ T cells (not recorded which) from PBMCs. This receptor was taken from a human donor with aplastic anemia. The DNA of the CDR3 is TGTGCCAGCAGTGAAGCGACTACGGGCAGCGGGGAGCTGTTTTTT. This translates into CASSEATTGSGELFF.